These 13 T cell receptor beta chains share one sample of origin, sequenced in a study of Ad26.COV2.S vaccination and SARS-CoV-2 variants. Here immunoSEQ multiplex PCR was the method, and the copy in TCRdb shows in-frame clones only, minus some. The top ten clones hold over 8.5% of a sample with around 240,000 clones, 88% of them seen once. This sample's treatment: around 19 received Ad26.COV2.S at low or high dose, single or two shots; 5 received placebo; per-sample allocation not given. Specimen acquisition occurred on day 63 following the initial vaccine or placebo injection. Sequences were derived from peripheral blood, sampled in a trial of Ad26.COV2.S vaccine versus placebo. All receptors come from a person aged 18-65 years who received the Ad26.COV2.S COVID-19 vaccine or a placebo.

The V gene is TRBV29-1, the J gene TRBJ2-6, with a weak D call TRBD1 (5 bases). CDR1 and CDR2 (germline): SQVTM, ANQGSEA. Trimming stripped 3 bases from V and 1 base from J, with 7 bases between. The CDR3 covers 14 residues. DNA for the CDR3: TGCAGCGTTGATGGGGCGTCTGGGGCCAACGTCCTGACTTTC. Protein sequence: CSVDGASGANVLTF.

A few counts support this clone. This CDR3 reads CASSPSGGGGWETQYF. The CDR3 bases are TGTGCCAGCAGCCCCAGCGGTGGGGGAGGGTGGGAGACCCAGTACTTC. The gene calls are TRBV9 and TRBJ2-5; 7 positions agree with TRBD2. Germline CDR1 is SGDLS and CDR2 is YYNGEE. This CDR3 is 16 amino acids long. V was clipped by 4 bases and J by 5 bases; unmatched bases: 14. Full variable domain (remainder filled in from reference TRBV9 and TRBJ2-5): DSGVTQTPKHLITATGQRVTLRCSPRSGDLSVYWYQQSLDQGLQFLIQYYNGEERAKGNILERFSAQQFPDLHSELNLSSLELGDSALYFCASSPSGGGGWETQYFGPGTRLLVL.

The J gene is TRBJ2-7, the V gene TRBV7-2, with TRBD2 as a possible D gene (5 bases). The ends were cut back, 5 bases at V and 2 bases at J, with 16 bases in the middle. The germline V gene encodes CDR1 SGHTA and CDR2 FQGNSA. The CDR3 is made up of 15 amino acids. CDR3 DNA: TGTGCCAGCAGCGGAGTAGCGTCCGGTCCCTACGAGCAGTACTTC. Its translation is CASSGVASGPYEQYF. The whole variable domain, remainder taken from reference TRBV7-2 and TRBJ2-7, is GAGVSQSPSNKVTEKGKDVELRCDPISGHTALYWYRQSLGQGLEFLIYFQGNSAPDKSGLPSDRFSAERTGGSVSTLTIQRTQQEDSAVYLCASSGVASGPYEQYFGPGTRLTVT.

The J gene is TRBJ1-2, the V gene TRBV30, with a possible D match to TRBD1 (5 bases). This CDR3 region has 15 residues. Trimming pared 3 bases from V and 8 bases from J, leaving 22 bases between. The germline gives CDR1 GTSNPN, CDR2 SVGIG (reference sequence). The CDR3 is CAWRLNLQAGNGYTF. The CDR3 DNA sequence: TGTGCCTGGAGACTGAACCTACAGGCAGGGAACGGCTACACCTTC.

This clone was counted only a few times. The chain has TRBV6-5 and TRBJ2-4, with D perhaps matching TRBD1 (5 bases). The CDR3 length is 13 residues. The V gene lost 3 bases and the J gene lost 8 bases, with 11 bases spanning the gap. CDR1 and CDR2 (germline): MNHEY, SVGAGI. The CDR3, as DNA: TGTGCCAGCAGTTATCAGGGTAAAGACATTCAGTACTTC. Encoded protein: CASSYQGKDIQYF.

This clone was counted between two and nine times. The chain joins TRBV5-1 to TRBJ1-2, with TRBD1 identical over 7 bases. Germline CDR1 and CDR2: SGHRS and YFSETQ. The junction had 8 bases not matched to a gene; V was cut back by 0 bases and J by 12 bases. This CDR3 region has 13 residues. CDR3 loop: CASSLEGQSTHTF. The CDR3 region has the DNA TGCGCCAGCAGCTTGGAGGGACAGTCGACCCACACCTTC.

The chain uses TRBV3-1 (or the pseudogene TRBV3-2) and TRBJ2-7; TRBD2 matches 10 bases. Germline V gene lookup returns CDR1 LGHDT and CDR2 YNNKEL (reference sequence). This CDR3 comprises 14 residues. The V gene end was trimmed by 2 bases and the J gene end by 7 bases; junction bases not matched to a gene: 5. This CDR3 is CASSQTSGAPEQYF. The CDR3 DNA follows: TGTGCCAGCAGCCAAACTAGCGGGGCTCCAGAGCAGTACTTC.

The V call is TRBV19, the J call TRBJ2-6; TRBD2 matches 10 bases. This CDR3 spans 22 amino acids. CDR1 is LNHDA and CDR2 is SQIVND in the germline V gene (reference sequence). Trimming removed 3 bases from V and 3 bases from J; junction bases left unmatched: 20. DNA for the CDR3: TGTGCCAGTAGTATCCTCAGGGGGAGGTCGTCTAGCGGGAGTGGTGGGGCCAACGTCCTGACTTTC. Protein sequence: CASSILRGRSSSGSGGANVLTF.

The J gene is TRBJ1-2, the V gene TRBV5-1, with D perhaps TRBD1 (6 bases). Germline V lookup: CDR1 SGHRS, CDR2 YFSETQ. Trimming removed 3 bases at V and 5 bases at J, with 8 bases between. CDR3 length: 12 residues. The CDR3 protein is CASSSDSYGYTF. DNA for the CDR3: TGCGCCAGCAGCTCGGACAGTTATGGCTACACCTTC. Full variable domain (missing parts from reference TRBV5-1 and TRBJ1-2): KAGVTQTPRYLIKTRGQQVTLSCSPISGHRSVSWYQQTPGQGLQFLFEYFSETQRNKGNFPGRFSGRQFSNSRSEMNVSTLELGDSALYLCASSSDSYGYTFGSGTRLTVV.

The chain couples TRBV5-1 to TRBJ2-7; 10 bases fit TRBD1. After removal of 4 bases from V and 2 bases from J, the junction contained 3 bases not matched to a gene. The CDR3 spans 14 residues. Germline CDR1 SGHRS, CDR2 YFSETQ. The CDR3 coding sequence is TGCGCCAGCAGCCCGACAGGGGGCGCCTACGAGCAGTACTTC. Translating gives CASSPTGGAYEQYF.

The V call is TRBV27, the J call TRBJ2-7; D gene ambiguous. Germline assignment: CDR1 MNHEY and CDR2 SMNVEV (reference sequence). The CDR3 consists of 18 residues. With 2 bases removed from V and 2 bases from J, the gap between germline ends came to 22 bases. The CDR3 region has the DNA TGTGCCAGCAGTTTAAAGCCCTCCGTTCCGGCCTCCCCCTACGAGCAGTACTTC. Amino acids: CASSLKPSVPASPYEQYF.

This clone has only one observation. The CDR3 DNA sequence: TGTGCCAGCTCCTGGGGCGGAACTAATGAAAAACTGTTTTTT. It specifies CASSWGGTNEKLFF. V is TRBV18 and J is TRBJ1-4, with a possible D match to TRBD1 (5 bases). The CDR3 has 14 amino acids. Germline V gene sequence: CDR1 KGHSH, CDR2 LQKENI. V was trimmed by 6 bases and J by 1 base, leaving 9 bases between them.

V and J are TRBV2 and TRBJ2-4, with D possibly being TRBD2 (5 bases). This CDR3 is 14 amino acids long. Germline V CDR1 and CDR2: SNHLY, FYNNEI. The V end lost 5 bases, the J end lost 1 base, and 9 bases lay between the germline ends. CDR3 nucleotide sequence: TGTGCCAGCAGTTTAGGCGGGGCCAAAAACATTCAGTACTTC. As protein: CASSLGGAKNIQYF.